This T cell receptor (beta chain) was found in a study of T-cell reconstitution after alpha-beta-depleted transplantation in children. The TCRbeta library was prepared with unique molecular identifiers. TCRdb re-derived calls from the PCR reads in MiXCR, one entry per CDR3 protein. This sample yields around 450,000 distinct CDR3 sequences, of which around 15% are seen a single time; approximately 29% belongs to the top ten. Whole-study results and caveats: It was surviving recipient T cells and thymic progenitors that gave some patients high TCRbeta diversity at day 60. Reportedly, roughly two months post-transplant, alpha-beta T cells arose from several hundred expanded graft clones. From newly produced T cells came most of the T-cell counts and diversity one year after transplant.

This clonotype showed up just a few times. Antigen unknown. The V and J ends lost 1 base and 2 bases respectively, with 4 bases between them. This CDR3 spans 13 amino acids. Germline V gene lookup returns CDR1 KGHSH and CDR2 LQKENI. The source is a boy in the first two years of life who had a stem cell transplant for Wiskott-Aldrich syndrome, so the T cells may come from the graft donor. The input for sequencing was PBMCs, mostly from graft donor cells, taken 360 days after TCRalphabeta/CD19-depleted stem cell transplant. The chain couples TRBV18 to TRBJ2-3; the D is unclear. The CDR3 sequence: CASSPQYTDTQYF. CDR3 bases: TGTGCCAGCTCACCACAGTACACAGATACGCAGTATTTT.